This entry concerns a single T cell receptor (beta chain). Its antigen is unidentified. The sample originates from a study of cytomegalovirus exposure and HLA in healthy donors. Looked up from germline, CDR1 is SGHTA and CDR2 is FQGNSA. CDR3 length: 18 residues. Trimming at V came to 5 bases and at J to 0 bases, leaving 10 bases not matched to a gene. Findings and limits, study-wide: The study recorded 164 TCR beta chains that were cytomegalovirus-associated. In a later analysis, the majority of CMV-associated beta chains seemingly showed HLA restriction. An analysis was carried out at a later point. It showed that HLA-associated TCR beta chains were more clonally expanded than equally common non-associated chains. CMV antigen specificity was confirmed in vitro for a few CMV-associated chains.

PCR primers comprised 60 Vbeta and 13 Jbeta primers. TCRdb's table, derived via immunoSEQ multiplex PCR, lists solely in-frame clones and lacks some. The table has 98,000 or so clones, 70% to 80% seen once; the top ten hold approximately 15%. The chain combines TRBV7-2 with TRBJ1-6; 7 positions agree with TRBD1. The sequencing input was PBMCs. This clonotype was obtained from a man aged 55-75 years in good health and CMV-seropositive. CDR3 amino acids: CASSQGQIPSSYNSPLHF. Here the CDR3 DNA reads TGTGCCAGCAGCCAGGGACAGATTCCAAGCTCCTATAATTCACCCCTCCACTTT.